Below, 7 T cell receptor beta chains from the same sample are listed, as sequenced in a study of T-cell memory formation after mild COVID-19. TCRdb reprocessed the 5' RACE reads with MiXCR, giving one entry per CDR3 protein. The data hold 100,000 to 150,000 distinct CDR3 sequences, with approximately 5.9% observed a single time. Specimen: PBMCs or a T cell subset sorted from them (not recorded which). These receptors were collected from an adult woman who had mild COVID-19 (a few samples of this study predate the infection). Cell type and time point are not known.

This chain uses TRBV3-1 with TRBJ2-3, with D possibly being TRBD1 or TRBD2 (5 bases each). From germline, CDR1 is LGHDT and CDR2 YNNKEL (reference sequence). V shed 3 bases and J shed 9 bases, with 22 bases lying between them. The CDR3 extends over 16 amino acids. CDR3 sequence: CASSHSLIGTKLTQYF. In DNA form, the CDR3 reads TGTGCCAGCAGCCACTCTCTTATCGGGACGAAGCTGACGCAGTATTTT.

This clonotype appeared many times. The chain employs TRBV29-1 and TRBJ2-7, with D possibly being TRBD1 (6 bases). This CDR3 spans 12 amino acids. CDR1 is SQVTM and CDR2 is ANQGSEA in the germline V gene. Trimming shortened V by 2 bases and J by 4 bases, and 9 bases separated the two germline ends. CDR3 in amino acids: CSVETGKYEQYF. The CDR3 nucleotides are TGCAGCGTTGAAACAGGGAAGTACGAGCAGTACTTC.

This clonotype occurred many times. This chain joins TRBV12-3 or TRBV12-4 and TRBJ2-7; TRBD2 agrees at 7 bases. This CDR3 is built from 14 residues. J lost 1 base, V lost 4 bases, and 4 bases had no gene match. The CDR3: CASSWAGGSYEQYF. DNA for the CDR3: TGTGCCAGCAGTTGGGCCGGGGGGTCCTACGAGCAGTACTTC.

This clonotype was detected a few times. The V gene is TRBV5-6, the J gene TRBJ1-6, with TRBD1 identical over 11 bases. This CDR3 is 15 amino acids long. In germline, CDR1 is SGHDT, CDR2 YYEEEE. V was pared by 4 bases and J by 9 bases, with 6 bases of the junction left unmatched. CDR3 coding DNA: TGTGCCAGCAGCGCTGGACAGGGGGCGGGTTCACCCCTCCACTTT. Its protein is CASSAGQGAGSPLHF.

The table lists this clonotype with a few counts. This chain links TRBV7-2 with TRBJ2-1; 8 nucleotides agree with TRBD1. This CDR3 is built from 16 residues. V shed 2 bases, J shed 8 bases, and the junction held 11 bases outside the gene matches. Germline CDR1 is SGHTA and CDR2 is FQGNSA. The CDR3 is CASSLRGQGIDHEQFF. As DNA, the CDR3 is TGTGCCAGCAGCTTACGCGGACAGGGAATTGATCATGAGCAGTTCTTC.

Only a few counts were recorded for this clonotype. The V call is TRBV27, the J call TRBJ1-1; D not resolved. Trimming took off 6 bases at V and 6 bases at J, with 14 bases between the two ends. Germline CDR1 and CDR2: MNHEY and SMNVEV (reference sequence). The CDR3 runs to 13 residues. The CDR3 nucleotides are TGTGCCAGCAGGTTCCGGCGAGGGTCTGAAGCTTTCTTT. Protein product: CASRFRRGSEAFF.

The chain uses TRBV7-3 and TRBJ2-7; 9 nucleotides align to TRBD1. This CDR3 is 21 amino acids long. CDR1 SGHTA and CDR2 FQGTGA come from the germline V gene. Trimming took 5 bases from V and 2 from J; bases not matched to a gene: 25. This CDR3 reads CASSDYVTGGVYRTKPYEQYF. The CDR3 region has the DNA TGTGCCAGCAGCGACTACGTTACAGGGGGCGTTTATCGCACGAAACCCTACGAGCAGTACTTC. The full variable domain, completed using reference TRBV7-3 and TRBJ2-7, is GAGVSQTPSNKVTEKGKYVELRCDPISGHTALYWYRQSLGQGPEFLIYFQGTGAADDSGLPNDRFFAVRPEGSVSTLKIQRTERGDSAVYLCASSDYVTGGVYRTKPYEQYFGPGTRLTVT.